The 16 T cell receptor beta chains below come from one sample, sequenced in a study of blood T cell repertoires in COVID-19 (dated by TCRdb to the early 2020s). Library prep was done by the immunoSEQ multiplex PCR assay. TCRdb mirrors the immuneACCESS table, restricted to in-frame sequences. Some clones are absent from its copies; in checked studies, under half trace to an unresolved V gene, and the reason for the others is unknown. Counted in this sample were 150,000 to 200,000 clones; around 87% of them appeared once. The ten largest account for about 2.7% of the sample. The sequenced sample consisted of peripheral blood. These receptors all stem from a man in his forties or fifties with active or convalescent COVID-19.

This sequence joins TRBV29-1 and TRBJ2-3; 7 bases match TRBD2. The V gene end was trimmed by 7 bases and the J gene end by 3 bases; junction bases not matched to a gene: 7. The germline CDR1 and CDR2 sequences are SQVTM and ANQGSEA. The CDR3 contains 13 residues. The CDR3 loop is CSAWGEGTDTQYF. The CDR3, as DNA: TGCAGCGCGTGGGGGGAGGGAACAGATACGCAGTATTTT.

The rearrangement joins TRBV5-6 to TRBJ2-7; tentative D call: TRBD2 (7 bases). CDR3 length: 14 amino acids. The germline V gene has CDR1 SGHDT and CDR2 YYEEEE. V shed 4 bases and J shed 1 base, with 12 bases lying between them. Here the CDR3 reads CASSTGGLSYEQYF. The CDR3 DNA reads TGTGCCAGCAGCACCGGGGGGCTATCCTACGAGCAGTACTTC.

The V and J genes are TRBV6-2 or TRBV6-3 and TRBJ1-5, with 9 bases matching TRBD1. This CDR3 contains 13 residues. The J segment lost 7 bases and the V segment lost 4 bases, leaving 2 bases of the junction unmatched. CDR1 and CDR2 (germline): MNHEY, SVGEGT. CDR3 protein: CASSLGTGQPQHF. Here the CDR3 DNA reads TGTGCCAGCAGTTTGGGGACAGGGCAGCCCCAGCATTTT.

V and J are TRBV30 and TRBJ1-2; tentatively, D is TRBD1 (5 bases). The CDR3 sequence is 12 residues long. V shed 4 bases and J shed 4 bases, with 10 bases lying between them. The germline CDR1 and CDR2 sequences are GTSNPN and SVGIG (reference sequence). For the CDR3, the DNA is TGTGCCTGGAAAAACACAGGCTATGGCTACACCTTC. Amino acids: CAWKNTGYGYTF. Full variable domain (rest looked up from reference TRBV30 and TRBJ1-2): SQTIHQWPATLVQPVGSPLSLECTVEGTSNPNLYWYRQAAGRGLQLLFYSVGIGQISSEVPQNLSASRPQDRQFILSSKKLLLSDSGFYLCAWKNTGYGYTFGSGTRLTVV.

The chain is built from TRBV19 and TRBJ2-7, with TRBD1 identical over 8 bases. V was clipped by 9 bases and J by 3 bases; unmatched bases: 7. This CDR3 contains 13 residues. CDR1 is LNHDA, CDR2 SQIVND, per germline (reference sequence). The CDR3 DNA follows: TGTGCCAGCAACCTTGGACAGGGCTACGAGCAGTACTTC. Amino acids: CASNLGQGYEQYF.

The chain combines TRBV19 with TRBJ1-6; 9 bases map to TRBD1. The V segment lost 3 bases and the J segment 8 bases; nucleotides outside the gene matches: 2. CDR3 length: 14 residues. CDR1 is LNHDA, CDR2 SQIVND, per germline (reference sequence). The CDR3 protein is CASSMGTGYSPLHF. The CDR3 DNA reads TGTGCCAGTAGTATGGGGACAGGGTATTCACCCCTCCACTTT.

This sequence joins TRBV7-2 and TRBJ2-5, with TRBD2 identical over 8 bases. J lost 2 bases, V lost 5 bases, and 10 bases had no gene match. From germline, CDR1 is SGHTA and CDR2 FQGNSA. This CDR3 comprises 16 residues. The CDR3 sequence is CASSPAGTGGQETQYF. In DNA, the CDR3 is TGTGCCAGCAGCCCGGCTGGGACGGGGGGGCAAGAGACCCAGTACTTC.

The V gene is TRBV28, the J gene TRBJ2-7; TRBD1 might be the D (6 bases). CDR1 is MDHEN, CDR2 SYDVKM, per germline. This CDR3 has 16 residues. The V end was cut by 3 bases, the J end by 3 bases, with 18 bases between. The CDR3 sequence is CASSFLTGTFGYEQYF. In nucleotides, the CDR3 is TGTGCCAGCAGTTTTCTAACCGGGACATTCGGCTACGAGCAGTACTTC.

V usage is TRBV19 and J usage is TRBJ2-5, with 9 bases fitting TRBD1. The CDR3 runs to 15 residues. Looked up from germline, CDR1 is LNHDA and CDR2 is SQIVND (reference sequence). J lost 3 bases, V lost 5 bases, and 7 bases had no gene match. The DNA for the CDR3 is TGTGCCAGTAGTGGGGTGGGACAGGGAGAAGAGACCCAGTACTTC. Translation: CASSGVGQGEETQYF.

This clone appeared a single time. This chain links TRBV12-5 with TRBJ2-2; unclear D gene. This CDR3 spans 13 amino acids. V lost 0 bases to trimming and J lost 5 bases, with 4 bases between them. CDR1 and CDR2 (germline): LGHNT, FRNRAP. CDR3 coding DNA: TGTGCTAGTGGTTTGGTATCGACCGGGGAGCTGTTTTTT. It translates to CASGLVSTGELFF. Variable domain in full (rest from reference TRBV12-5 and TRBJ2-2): DARVTQTPRHKVTEMGQEVTMRCQPILGHNTVFWYRQTMMQGLELLAYFRNRAPLDDSGMPKDRFSAEMPDATLATLKIQPSEPRDSAVYFCASGLVSTGELFFGEGSRLTVL.

Here the CDR3 reads CAIRSTGGHGYTF. The CDR3 DNA follows: TGTGCCATCAGGTCGACAGGGGGACATGGCTACACCTTC. The chain is built from TRBV10-3 and TRBJ1-2, with 9 bases fitting TRBD1. The germline V gene encodes CDR1 ENHRY and CDR2 SYGVKD. The CDR3 has 13 residues. Trimming took 6 bases from V and 6 from J; bases not matched to a gene: 5.

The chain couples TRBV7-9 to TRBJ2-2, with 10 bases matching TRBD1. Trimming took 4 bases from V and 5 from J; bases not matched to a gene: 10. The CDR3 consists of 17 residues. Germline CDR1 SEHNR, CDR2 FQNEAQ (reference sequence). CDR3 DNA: TGTGCCAGCAGCTCGACAGGGGGCTATAGAGGTACCGGGGAGCTGTTTTTT. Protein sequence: CASSSTGGYRGTGELFF.

The CDR3 spells CASSPSRTDYTEAFF. The CDR3 region has the DNA TGTGCCAGCAGCCCAAGTAGGACAGATTACACTGAAGCTTTCTTT. J is TRBJ1-1 and V is TRBV3-1 (or the pseudogene TRBV3-2); D might be TRBD1 (6 bases). Germline V gene data show CDR1 as LGHDT and CDR2 as YNNKEL (reference sequence). Trimming removed 4 bases from V and 3 bases from J, with 15 bases in between. The length of the CDR3 is 15 residues.

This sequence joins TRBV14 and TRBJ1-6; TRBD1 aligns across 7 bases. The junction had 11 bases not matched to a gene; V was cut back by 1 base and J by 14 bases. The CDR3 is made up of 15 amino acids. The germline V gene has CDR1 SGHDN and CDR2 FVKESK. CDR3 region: CASSQGADAQGSLHF. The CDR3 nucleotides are TGTGCCAGCAGCCAAGGAGCAGACGCACAGGGGTCCCTCCACTTT.

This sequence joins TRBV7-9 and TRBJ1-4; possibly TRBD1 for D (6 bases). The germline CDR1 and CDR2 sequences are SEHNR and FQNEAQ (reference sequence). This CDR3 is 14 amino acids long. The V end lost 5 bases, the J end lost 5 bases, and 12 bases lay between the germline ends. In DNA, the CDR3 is TGTGCCAGCAGCCCACAGGGCATGAATGAAAAACTGTTTTTT. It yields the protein CASSPQGMNEKLFF.

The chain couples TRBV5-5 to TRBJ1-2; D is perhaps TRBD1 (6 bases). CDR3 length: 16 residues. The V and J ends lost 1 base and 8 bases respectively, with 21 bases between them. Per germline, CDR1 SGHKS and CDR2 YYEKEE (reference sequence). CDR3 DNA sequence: TGTGCCAGCAGCTTGTTGGTTCAACTCACAGGGACGGGCTACACCTTC. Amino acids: CASSLLVQLTGTGYTF.